The present T cell receptor beta chain was sequenced within a study of regulatory T cells in long-lasting Graves disease. The time point: persistent/refractory GD, antithyroid drugs over 5 years with positive TRAb. PBMCs were the source of the RNA used for TCR sequencing. For TCR beta, libraries came from iRepertoire HTBI primers and Arm-PCR of CDR3 regions. TCRdb passed the multiplex PCR reads through MiXCR, listing each CDR3 protein once. The repertoire holds around 300,000 distinct CDR3 sequences, with 20% to 25% as singletons. This clonotype turned up a few times. The clonotype comes from a female donor with Graves disease. The sequencing used peripheral blood mononuclear cells (PBMCs), collected when the disease was refractory, from a patient treated with antithyroid drugs.

The CDR3 region has the DNA TGTGCCAGCACGACAGGGCTAGGTCAGCCCCAGCATTTT. It specifies CASTTGLGQPQHF. The V and J genes are TRBV7-2 and TRBJ1-5, with TRBD1 matching over 7 bases. Trimming took 7 bases from V and 6 from J; bases not matched to a gene: 6. Germline V CDR1 and CDR2: SGHTA, FQGNSA. The CDR3 contains 13 residues.